One and the same sample provided the 29 T cell receptor beta chains below, sequenced in a study of human T cells and chemical hapten exposure. From the RACE reads, TCRdb called clonotypes with MiXCR, one entry per CDR3 protein. The sample lists fewer than 95,000 distinct CDR3 sequences; 9.5% to 11% were seen once. Sample time point: patch test 2, 6 weeks after DPC sensitization. As to treatment: therapeutic diphenylcyclopropenone sensitization with weekly scalp DPC. Specimen: whole blood, collected in connection with sensitization to the hapten diphenylcyclopropenone (DPC). These receptors originate from a man aged 40-49 years with alopecia areata. Some clones in this sample may be carry-over from other donors' samples.

This clonotype was found a few times. The J gene is TRBJ2-7, the V gene TRBV6-5; TRBD2 aligns across 12 bases. The CDR3 runs to 15 residues. Germline CDR1 reads MNHEY; CDR2 reads SVGAGI. J was trimmed by 2 bases and V by 5 bases; bases with no gene match: 4. The CDR3 region has the DNA TGTGCCAGCAGTGTCGGACTAGCGGGGCCCTACGAGCAGTACTTC. This sequence encodes CASSVGLAGPYEQYF.

This chain links TRBV7-2 with TRBJ2-4; possible D gene TRBD1, 6 bases. V was shortened by 11 bases and J by 1 base, with 18 bases between the two germline ends. Germline V gene sequence: CDR1 SGHTA, CDR2 FQGNSA. This CDR3 region has 15 residues. CDR3 DNA: TGTGCCTCGAATTCAAACCAGGGGGCCAAAAACATTCAGTACTTC. It encodes CASNSNQGAKNIQYF.

In this sample, this clonotype turned up a few times. The V and J genes are TRBV7-8 and TRBJ1-2; D is undetermined. V lost 1 base and J 7 bases, leaving 10 bases between the germline ends. Germline CDR1 and CDR2: SGHVS and FQNEAQ. This CDR3 has 13 amino acids. The CDR3 sequence: CASSLGPTGGYTF. The CDR3 DNA is TGTGCCAGCAGCTTAGGCCCGACGGGTGGCTACACCTTC.

In this sample, this clonotype turned up many times. The J gene is TRBJ1-1, the V gene TRBV7-8, with D possibly matching TRBD1 (5 bases). The CDR3 runs to 14 residues. From germline, CDR1 is SGHVS and CDR2 FQNEAQ. Trimming shortened V by 1 base and J by 3 bases, and 9 bases separated the two germline ends. The DNA of the CDR3 is TGTGCCAGCAGCTTAGGATTGGGGGACACTGAAGCTTTCTTT. Translated, it gives CASSLGLGDTEAFF.

This clonotype was seen repeatedly, ten times or more. The chain couples TRBV6-5 to TRBJ1-1; tentative D call: TRBD1 (5 bases). Trimming left V 5 bases short and J 7 bases short, with 11 bases between. The CDR3 spans 12 residues. Germline assignment: CDR1 MNHEY and CDR2 SVGAGI. The DNA for the CDR3 is TGTGCCAGCAGTGGGGGTCTCTTTGAAGCTTTCTTT. Translation gives CASSGGLFEAFF.

This clonotype was seen more than once but under ten times. The rearrangement links TRBV24-1 to TRBJ2-6; D is unresolved. V lost 4 bases to trimming and J lost 0 bases, with 9 bases between them. The CDR3 contains 16 residues. CDR1 is KGHDR and CDR2 is SFDVKD in the germline V gene. The CDR3 here is CATSDPRYSGANVLTF. CDR3 DNA sequence: TGTGCCACCAGTGACCCCAGGTACTCTGGGGCCAACGTCCTGACTTTC.

This clonotype was found a few times. The rearrangement uses TRBV4-2 and TRBJ2-1; TRBD2 aligns across 7 bases. The germline V gene encodes CDR1 LGHNA and CDR2 YNFKEQ. The CDR3 runs 16 residues. With V trimmed by 1 base and J by 12 bases, 15 bases remained unmatched. The CDR3 reads CASSQGEGLREGAQFF. CDR3 DNA sequence: TGTGCCAGCAGCCAAGGGGAGGGCCTCAGGGAAGGGGCGCAGTTCTTC.

This clonotype appeared a few times. The V gene is TRBV20-1, the J gene TRBJ2-5; 8 nucleotides agree with TRBD2. The CDR3 runs 14 residues. CDR1 DFQATT and CDR2 SNEGSKA come from the germline V gene (reference sequence). V lost 5 bases and J lost 5; bases outside the gene matches: 10. Here the CDR3 reads CSAPIAGGVETQYF. The DNA of the CDR3 is TGCAGTGCTCCCATTGCGGGAGGCGTGGAGACCCAGTACTTC.

This clonotype was recorded many times. The chain has TRBV30 and TRBJ1-3; no clear D gene. Germline CDR1 GTSNPN, CDR2 SVGIG (reference sequence). This CDR3 spans 12 amino acids. V lost 5 bases and J 0 bases, leaving 5 bases between the germline ends. CDR3 loop: CAWGDSGNTIYF. In nucleotides, the CDR3 is TGTGCCTGGGGTGACTCTGGAAACACCATATATTTT.

The genes are TRBV5-1 and TRBJ2-3; D is undetermined. The CDR3 loop spans 15 amino acids. The germline V gene encodes CDR1 SGHRS and CDR2 YFSETQ. The ends were cut back, 0 bases at V and 0 bases at J, with 8 bases in the middle. The CDR3 sequence: CASSLDGRSTDTQYF. The CDR3 DNA follows: TGCGCCAGCAGCTTGGACGGACGAAGCACAGATACGCAGTATTTT.

This chain connects TRBV6-4 to TRBJ2-3; maybe TRBD2 (5 bases). This CDR3 is built from 13 residues. Germline lookup yields CDR1 MRHNA and CDR2 SNTAGT. The V and J ends lost 11 bases and 8 bases respectively, with 20 bases between them. CDR3 coding DNA: TGTGCCGCCCTCCCAACCTACGCGGGTACGCAGTATTTT. It codes for CAALPTYAGTQYF.

The sample holds a few counts of this clonotype. CDR3: CSASTNGGRSYNEQFF. The DNA of the CDR3 is TGCAGTGCTAGTACTAATGGCGGGAGGAGCTACAATGAGCAGTTCTTC. This chain connects TRBV20-1 to TRBJ2-1; 8 nucleotides agree with TRBD2. V lost 3 bases and J lost 3; bases outside the gene matches: 10. Germline V lookup: CDR1 DFQATT, CDR2 SNEGSKA (reference sequence). CDR3 size: 16 residues.

In this sample, this clonotype turned up many times. The chain couples TRBV7-2 to TRBJ2-7; 9 bases map to TRBD2. This CDR3 spans 16 amino acids. Germline values: CDR1 SGHTA, CDR2 FQGNSA. With V trimmed by 5 bases and J by 6 bases, 14 bases remained unmatched. As DNA, the CDR3 is TGTGCCAGCAGCCTTTTAGTGAGAGCGGGAGGTGTCGAGCAGTACTTC. It is translated as CASSLLVRAGGVEQYF. The whole variable domain, remainder taken from reference TRBV7-2 and TRBJ2-7, is GAGVSQSPSNKVTEKGKDVELRCDPISGHTALYWYRQSLGQGLEFLIYFQGNSAPDKSGLPSDRFSAERTGGSVSTLTIQRTQQEDSAVYLCASSLLVRAGGVEQYFGPGTRLTVT.

Ten or more counts support this clonotype. The rearrangement links TRBV29-1 to TRBJ2-2; maybe TRBD1 (5 bases). Trimming removed 7 bases from V and 0 bases from J, with 15 bases in between. The CDR3 runs 15 residues. Per the germline V gene, CDR1 is SQVTM and CDR2 is ANQGSEA. CDR3 in amino acids: CSATPRGTNTGELFF. The CDR3 DNA reads TGCAGCGCCACGCCAAGGGGAACGAACACCGGGGAGCTGTTTTTT.

This clonotype was observed many times. J is TRBJ1-5 and V is TRBV7-9, with 10 bases lining up with TRBD1. Per germline, CDR1 SEHNR and CDR2 FQNEAQ (reference sequence). V lost 5 bases, J lost 5 bases, and 9 bases stayed unmatched. The CDR3 is made up of 16 amino acids. This CDR3 is CASSRGQGRYDQPQHF. As DNA, the CDR3 is TGTGCCAGCAGCAGGGGACAGGGGAGGTATGATCAGCCCCAGCATTTT.

The rearrangement links TRBV6-6 to TRBJ2-7, with 11 bases that match TRBD2. The V gene end was trimmed by 5 bases and the J gene end by 3 bases; junction bases not matched to a gene: 6. Germline V CDR1 and CDR2: MNHNY, SVGAGI (reference sequence). The CDR3 length is 15 residues. CDR3: CASSHTSGSIYEQYV. In DNA form, the CDR3 reads TGTGCCAGCAGTCACACTAGCGGGAGTATCTACGAGCAGTACGTC.

This clonotype turned up a few times. The gene calls are TRBV29-1 and TRBJ1-1, with D perhaps matching TRBD1 (5 bases). V was clipped by 4 bases and J by 3 bases, with 12 bases between them. Germline V gives CDR1 SQVTM, CDR2 ANQGSEA. The CDR3 runs 13 residues. The CDR3 region is CSVVAGGYTEAFF. CDR3 bases: TGCAGCGTTGTAGCGGGGGGATACACTGAAGCTTTCTTT.

This clonotype was detected only a few times. This chain links TRBV7-2 with TRBJ2-5; 7 positions agree with TRBD2. The CDR3 is made up of 15 amino acids. V lost 1 base to trimming and J lost 3 bases; unmatched junction nucleotides: 5. Germline assignment: CDR1 SGHTA and CDR2 FQGNSA. As DNA, the CDR3 is TGTGCCAGCAGCTTAGTATCCAGCGGGAAAGAGACCCAGTACTTC. Its translation is CASSLVSSGKETQYF.

This clonotype was seen more than once but under ten times. This chain uses TRBV27 with TRBJ2-3; D remains ambiguous. Trimming removed 3 bases from V and 5 bases from J, with 12 bases in between. The germline V gene has CDR1 MNHEY and CDR2 SMNVEV (reference sequence). CDR3 length: 14 amino acids. In DNA form, the CDR3 reads TGTGCCAGCAGTTTTGGGTCGGCCGTAGATACGCAGTATTTT. Its protein is CASSFGSAVDTQYF.

The chain is built from TRBV6-5 and TRBJ2-1, with 8 bases matching TRBD2. Germline V gives CDR1 MNHEY, CDR2 SVGAGI. The CDR3 spans 17 residues. The V gene end was trimmed by 7 bases and the J gene end by 5 bases; junction bases not matched to a gene: 16. CDR3 sequence: CASNPIPGLDFNNEQFF. The CDR3 DNA follows: TGTGCCAGCAATCCAATCCCGGGACTAGATTTTAACAATGAGCAGTTCTTC.

The J gene is TRBJ1-2, the V gene TRBV28, with D tentatively TRBD1 (6 bases). Between the trimmed V and J ends, which lost 2 bases and 4 bases, there was a span of 11 bases. The germline V gene has CDR1 MDHEN and CDR2 SYDVKM. This CDR3 comprises 14 residues. This chain's CDR3 is CASSLLQGGYGYTF. The CDR3 DNA reads as TGTGCCAGCAGTTTACTACAGGGAGGCTATGGCTACACCTTC.

The table lists this clonotype with many counts. This CDR3 reads CATSDLVFASGSEELFF. CDR3 coding DNA: TGTGCCACCAGTGATTTGGTGTTTGCTAGCGGGAGCGAGGAGCTGTTTTTT. This sequence joins TRBV24-1 and TRBJ2-2; 10 bases fit TRBD2. V was clipped by 0 bases and J by 10 bases; unmatched bases: 10. This CDR3 contains 17 residues. From germline, CDR1 is KGHDR and CDR2 SFDVKD.

This clonotype was found a few times. The rearrangement joins TRBV6-2 or TRBV6-3 to TRBJ2-2; D remains ambiguous. V was trimmed by 4 bases and J by 6 bases, leaving 9 bases between them. The CDR3 extends over 13 amino acids. CDR1 MNHEY and CDR2 SVGEGT come from the germline V gene. For the CDR3, the DNA is TGTGCCAGCAGTTTCACTCGGGCCGGGGAGCTGTTTTTT. Protein sequence: CASSFTRAGELFF.

The CDR3 spells CASSAGQGGNQPQHF. In nucleotides, the CDR3 is TGTGCCAGCAGTGCGGGACAGGGCGGCAATCAGCCCCAGCATTTT. The chain joins TRBV6-5 to TRBJ1-5; 9 bases agree with TRBD1. Germline assignment: CDR1 MNHEY and CDR2 SVGAGI. J gave up 2 bases and V 5 bases, and 4 bases lay outside the gene matches. This CDR3 is 15 amino acids long.

This clonotype has ten or more counts. J is TRBJ2-5 and V is TRBV7-9; maybe TRBD2 (6 bases). The germline gives CDR1 SEHNR, CDR2 FQNEAQ (reference sequence). Trimming shortened V by 3 bases and J by 5 bases, and 10 bases separated the two germline ends. The CDR3 is 13 amino acids. CDR3 residues: CASSFFGSETQYF. The CDR3 DNA is TGTGCCAGCAGCTTTTTCGGGAGTGAGACCCAGTACTTC. The whole variable domain, filled in from reference TRBV7-9 and TRBJ2-5, reads DTGVSQNPRHKITKRGQNVTFRCDPISEHNRLYWYRQTLGQGPEFLTYFQNEAQLEKSRLLSDRFSAERPKGSFSTLEIQRTEQGDSAMYLCASSFFGSETQYFGPGTRLLVL.

This clonotype was detected ten times or more. This sequence joins TRBV6-5 and TRBJ2-5; D might be TRBD1 or TRBD2, each matching 5 bases. The CDR3 is 14 amino acids. V was cut by 0 bases and J by 5 bases, with 10 bases left in between. Per the germline V gene, CDR1 is MNHEY and CDR2 is SVGAGI. The CDR3 bases are TGTGCCAGCAGTTACTCGCGCCGGGGCGAGACCCAGTACTTC. Its translation: CASSYSRRGETQYF.

This clonotype was observed a few times. The J gene is TRBJ1-5, the V gene TRBV19; D gene ambiguous. V was shortened by 3 bases and J by 3 bases, with 6 bases between the two germline ends. Germline V lookup: CDR1 LNHDA, CDR2 SQIVND (reference sequence). The CDR3 totals 13 residues. The CDR3 DNA follows: TGTGCCAGTAGTATTAGGGACAATCAGCCCCAGCATTTT. This codes for CASSIRDNQPQHF.

The V gene is TRBV2, the J gene TRBJ2-3; D is unresolved. Deletions cut 8 bases from V and 4 bases from J, with 10 bases between. Germline values: CDR1 SNHLY, CDR2 FYNNEI. The CDR3 is 12 residues long. In DNA form, the CDR3 reads TGTGCCAGCGGAATCAGCTCAGATACGCAGTATTTT. It yields the protein CASGISSDTQYF.

This clonotype was seen at least ten times. V usage is TRBV30 and J usage is TRBJ1-2, with TRBD1 matching over 7 bases. The V segment lost 0 bases and the J segment 2 bases; nucleotides outside the gene matches: 3. CDR3 length: 14 amino acids. The germline CDR1 and CDR2 sequences are GTSNPN and SVGIG (reference sequence). CDR3 sequence: CAWSVQGNNYGYTF. DNA for the CDR3: TGTGCCTGGAGTGTACAGGGGAACAACTATGGCTACACCTTC.